This T cell receptor beta chain emerged from a study of blood T cell repertoires in COVID-19. As for the study in general: Spain, Italy and the United States supplied samples that represented acute and convalescent COVID-19. PBMCs, B-cell-depleted T cells, or T cells provided the cDNA or gDNA that made up the material.

In the source study's methods: Nucleated cell number was recorded as an estimate derived from reference gene primer amplification. Produced via immunoSEQ multiplex PCR; TCRdb's table is partial and in-frame only. The DNA was the basis for D and trimming; V, J and clone size are from that table. The sample has 250,000 to 400,000 clones, more than 75% seen once. This CDR3 is built from 14 residues. The germline V gene encodes CDR1 SGHRS and CDR2 YFSETQ. The V and J ends lost 1 base and 2 bases respectively, with 9 bases between them. This clone was detected a few times. The specimen sequenced was peripheral blood. V usage is TRBV5-1 and J usage is TRBJ2-5, with D tentatively TRBD1 (5 bases). The TCR comes from a man in his forties or fifties with active or convalescent COVID-19. The CDR3 coding sequence is TGCGCCAGCAGCTTGTACGCAGGGCAAGAGACCCAGTACTTC. This translates into CASSLYAGQETQYF.